This entry lists 24 T cell receptor beta chains sequenced from one sample in a study of memory CD4+ T cells and cytomegalovirus serostatus. Measured with immunoSEQ multiplex PCR; TCRdb has only the in-frame clones, and not every one. The table records tens of thousands of clones, roughly 78% of them present only once. The sort gate was single viable CD3+CD4+CD8-CD45RO+ cells for memory CD4+ T cells. Input material: memory CD4+ T cells from blood. These TCRs come from an adult in good health and CMV-seronegative.

This chain links TRBV28 with TRBJ2-5, with TRBD1 matching over 10 bases. Germline V CDR1 and CDR2: MDHEN, SYDVKM. V gave up 5 bases and J gave up 4 bases; unmatched junction bases: 10. The length of the CDR3 is 16 residues. CDR3 bases: TGTGCCAGCAGTCGTCCGTCCGGGACAGGGGTAGAGACCCAGTACTTC. Protein sequence: CASSRPSGTGVETQYF.

This clone was detected a few times. This chain uses TRBV27 with TRBJ1-2; TRBD1 matches at 7 bases. V was clipped by 0 bases and J by 4 bases; unmatched bases: 5. This CDR3 contains 15 residues. The germline CDR1 and CDR2 sequences are MNHEY and SMNVEV (reference sequence). This CDR3 reads CASSLSQGGPYGYTF. Written as DNA, the CDR3 is TGTGCCAGCAGTTTATCCCAGGGGGGCCCCTATGGCTACACCTTC.

CDR3 amino acids: CASVPSGIQPQHF. As DNA, the CDR3 is TGTGCCAGCGTCCCCTCAGGCATTCAGCCCCAGCATTTT. The chain uses TRBV28 and TRBJ1-5; D remains unclear. Trimming removed 8 bases at V and 6 bases at J, with 14 bases between. Germline CDR1 reads MDHEN; CDR2 reads SYDVKM. The CDR3 has 13 amino acids.

V is TRBV18 and J is TRBJ2-7, with 8 bases that match TRBD1. Germline values: CDR1 KGHSH, CDR2 LQKENI. V lost 2 bases and J lost 1; bases outside the gene matches: 13. CDR3 length equals 18 residues. DNA of the CDR3: TGTGCCAGCTCACCATCCCCCAGCAGGGGGCCATTTTCCTACGAGCAGTACTTC. This sequence encodes CASSPSPSRGPFSYEQYF.

This chain joins TRBV28 and TRBJ1-2, with D perhaps matching TRBD1 (5 bases). CDR1 MDHEN and CDR2 SYDVKM come from the germline V gene. CDR3 length: 14 residues. V was clipped by 2 bases and J by 5 bases, with 12 bases between them. CDR3 coding DNA: TGTGCCAGCAGTTTAACGGGGCCCCTATATGGCTACACCTTC. Translating it yields CASSLTGPLYGYTF.

This clone is classed as medium-sized. The chain links TRBV4-1 to TRBJ1-2, with TRBD1 matching 8 bases. V gave up 3 bases and J gave up 8 bases; unmatched junction bases: 11. The CDR3 runs to 15 residues. The germline CDR1 and CDR2 sequences are MGHRA and YSYEKL. The CDR3 reads CASSHGSRGRGGYTF. DNA of the CDR3: TGCGCCAGCAGCCATGGATCCAGGGGGCGAGGAGGCTACACCTTC.

CDR3 amino acids: CASSLGGQNSGNTIYF. Here the CDR3 DNA reads TGTGCCAGCAGCTTAGGGGGACAGAACTCTGGAAACACCATATATTTT. V and J are TRBV7-3 and TRBJ1-3, with TRBD1 matching over 7 bases. Germline CDR1 SGHTA, CDR2 FQGTGA. The junction had 4 bases not matched to a gene; V was cut back by 2 bases and J by 0 bases. The CDR3 extends over 16 amino acids.

The gene calls are TRBV5-1 and TRBJ2-3; 9 bases are shared with TRBD1. CDR3 length: 17 residues. CDR1 SGHRS and CDR2 YFSETQ come from the germline V gene. V was pared by 6 bases and J by 3 bases, with 14 bases of the junction left unmatched. The CDR3 protein is CASNPNHRGRTTDTQYF. CDR3 bases: TGCGCCAGCAATCCAAATCACAGGGGGCGAACGACAGATACGCAGTATTTT. The whole variable domain, remainder taken from reference TRBV5-1 and TRBJ2-3, is KAGVTQTPRYLIKTRGQQVTLSCSPISGHRSVSWYQQTPGQGLQFLFEYFSETQRNKGNFPGRFSGRQFSNSRSEMNVSTLELGDSALYLCASNPNHRGRTTDTQYFGPGTRLTVL.

This clone has just a few counts. The V and J genes are TRBV2 and TRBJ2-7, with D possibly being TRBD2 (6 bases). Trimming took 4 bases from V and 7 from J, leaving 17 bases between them. The CDR3 has 14 residues. Germline CDR1 reads SNHLY; CDR2 reads FYNNEI. The CDR3 sequence: CASSGGGARGEQYF. CDR3 DNA sequence: TGTGCCAGCAGTGGGGGCGGGGCGCGTGGGGAGCAGTACTTC.

This clone was seen a single time. This chain uses TRBV9 with TRBJ1-2; the match to TRBD1 covers 8 bases. V lost 4 bases and J lost 4; bases outside the gene matches: 9. The CDR3 covers 15 residues. Germline CDR1 is SGDLS and CDR2 is YYNGEE. CDR3: CASSLPDREGYGYTF. DNA for the CDR3: TGTGCCAGCAGCCTTCCGGACAGGGAGGGCTATGGCTACACCTTC.

The rearrangement links TRBV6-4 to TRBJ1-6; the D is unclear. CDR1 and CDR2 (germline): MRHNA, SNTAGT. Trimming stripped 4 bases from V and 9 bases from J, with 13 bases between. CDR3 length: 14 amino acids. CDR3 in amino acids: CASSALGGSSPLHF. CDR3 DNA sequence: TGTGCCAGCAGTGCTCTCGGCGGGAGTTCACCCCTCCACTTT.

The V gene is TRBV5-1, the J gene TRBJ1-6, with 12 nucleotides matching TRBD1. The V gene end was trimmed by 0 bases and the J gene end by 10 bases; junction bases not matched to a gene: 26. Germline loops: CDR1 SGHRS, CDR2 YFSETQ. The CDR3 contains 23 residues. For the CDR3, the DNA is TGCGCCAGCAGCTTGGAACCCCAGGGTGGGGGGACAGGGGGCGCGCTGAGAAAATCACCCCTCCACTTT. Protein product: CASSLEPQGGGTGGALRKSPLHF.

This chain uses TRBV5-1 with TRBJ1-4; weak D call: TRBD1 (5 bases). Germline V gene lookup returns CDR1 SGHRS and CDR2 YFSETQ. V was pared by 4 bases and J by 8 bases, with 21 bases between. There are 16 residues in the CDR3. The chain's CDR3 is CASSPLWGGVLEKLFF. CDR3 nucleotides: TGCGCCAGCAGCCCCTTGTGGGGAGGGGTGCTCGAAAAACTGTTTTTT.

The rearrangement joins TRBV2 to TRBJ2-2; 11 positions match TRBD1. The germline gives CDR1 SNHLY, CDR2 FYNNEI. The CDR3 spans 16 residues. With V trimmed by 4 bases and J by 2 bases, 3 bases remained unmatched. This CDR3 is CASSAGQGANTGELFF. Written as DNA, the CDR3 is TGTGCCAGCAGTGCAGGACAGGGGGCTAACACCGGGGAGCTGTTTTTT.

V is TRBV14 and J is TRBJ1-2; 9 nucleotides agree with TRBD1. With V trimmed by 5 bases and J by 4 bases, 5 bases remained unmatched. This CDR3 has 14 residues. Germline V CDR1 and CDR2: SGHDN, FVKESK. The CDR3 coding sequence is TGTGCCAGCAGCGTCGTGGACAGGGGCTATGGCTACACCTTC. Amino acids: CASSVVDRGYGYTF.

The chain employs TRBV5-1 and TRBJ2-5; no clear D gene. The CDR3 length is 12 residues. In germline, CDR1 is SGHRS, CDR2 YFSETQ. The V and J ends lost 2 bases and 4 bases respectively, with 6 bases between them. CDR3 residues: CASSFNLETQYF. The CDR3 DNA is TGCGCCAGCAGCTTTAACTTAGAGACCCAGTACTTC.

The DNA for the CDR3 is TGTGCCAGCAGTTACCAAGGAGGGGGTAATGAAAAACTGTTTTTT. Translating gives CASSYQGGGNEKLFF. The genes are TRBV6-5 and TRBJ1-4; possible D gene TRBD1, 6 bases. CDR1 is MNHEY, CDR2 SVGAGI, per germline. Trimming took off 2 bases at V and 4 bases at J, with 11 bases between the two ends. The CDR3 consists of 15 residues.

The chain uses TRBV5-4 and TRBJ2-5, with D perhaps TRBD1 (6 bases). Judging by the DNA end, TRBJ2-7 fits better; the J call may be wrong. This CDR3 has 16 amino acids. CDR1 and CDR2 (germline): SGHNT, YYREEE (reference sequence). The CDR3 sequence: CASSLLGRGSSYEQYF. CDR3 sequence (DNA): TGTGCCAGCAGCTTGTTGGGAAGGGGGAGCTCCTACGAGCAGTACTTC.

The V and J genes are TRBV5-6 and TRBJ2-7, with D perhaps given as TRBD1 or TRBD2 (5 bases each). The germline CDR1 and CDR2 sequences are SGHDT and YYEEEE. The ends were cut back, 4 bases at V and 4 bases at J, with 15 bases in the middle. This CDR3 is built from 14 residues. CDR3: CASSRLGARYEQYF. CDR3 nucleotide sequence: TGTGCCAGCAGCCGCCTCGGGGCTAGGTACGAGCAGTACTTC. Full variable domain (outside the CDR3, taken from reference TRBV5-6 and TRBJ2-7): DAGVTQSPTHLIKTRGQQVTLRCSPKSGHDTVSWYQQALGQGPQFIFQYYEEEERQRGNFPDRFSGHQFPNYSSELNVNALLLGDSALYLCASSRLGARYEQYFGPGTRLTVT.

The chain joins TRBV6-5 to TRBJ2-7, with 9 bases lining up with TRBD1. CDR3 length: 15 amino acids. The V gene end was trimmed by 4 bases and the J gene end by 3 bases; junction bases not matched to a gene: 7. Germline V CDR1 and CDR2: MNHEY, SVGAGI. The chain's CDR3 is CASSSPGQGSYEQYF. The CDR3, as DNA: TGTGCCAGCAGTTCTCCGGGACAGGGAAGCTACGAGCAGTACTTC.

In this sample, this clone turned up a few times. The V gene is TRBV7-2, the J gene TRBJ1-1; no reliable D call. The germline V gene has CDR1 SGHTA and CDR2 FQGNSA. The CDR3 loop spans 13 amino acids. Trimming stripped 4 bases from V and 5 bases from J, with 11 bases between. The CDR3 protein is CASSSVSGTEAFF. CDR3 bases: TGTGCCAGCAGCTCTGTAAGTGGGACTGAAGCTTTCTTT.

This clone was found a few times. The chain couples TRBV11-2 to TRBJ1-6; D is unclear. CDR1 and CDR2 from the germline V gene are SGHAT and FQNNGV. V was cut by 4 bases and J by 7 bases, with 8 bases left in between. The CDR3 consists of 13 residues. The CDR3 loop is CASSSLGNSPLHF. CDR3 coding DNA: TGTGCCAGCAGCTCCCTAGGGAATTCACCCCTCCACTTT.

This chain links TRBV28 with TRBJ1-3, with 10 bases matching TRBD1. CDR1 is MDHEN, CDR2 SYDVKM, per germline. J lost 4 bases, V lost 5 bases, and 11 bases had no gene match. The CDR3 contains 17 residues. The CDR3 DNA reads as TGTGCCAGCAGTGGTCAAAAGACAGGGGGCTTAGGAAACACCATATATTTT. Encoded protein: CASSGQKTGGLGNTIYF.

The CDR3 DNA sequence: TGTGCCAGTGTACCCCCCGGGCCTGGGGAGACCCAGTACTTC. Amino acid sequence: CASVPPGPGETQYF. The chain combines TRBV19 with TRBJ2-5; D remains ambiguous. The CDR3 is 14 amino acids. V was cut by 8 bases and J by 5 bases, with 18 bases left in between. CDR1 is LNHDA, CDR2 SQIVND, per germline (reference sequence).